This is a list of T cell receptor beta chains from one sample in a study of shared clonotypes between healthy human individuals. TCRdb keeps only in-frame clones here, not all; method: immunoSEQ multiplex PCR. The repertoire consists of a few million clones, with approximately 92% occurring once and the leading ten covering 0.14%. Sequencing was performed on naive CD4+ T cells sorted from blood. These receptors came from a man aged 18 to 35 in good health. Both conserved end residues are part of each CDR3. A D gene is named only where the DNA matches it firmly. Not every row has a clone size; where given, it reads once, few, many or a size class.

d_gene: TRBD1
v_gene: TRBV7-9
j_gene: TRBJ1-2
abundance: NA
CDR3aa: CASSSNRDSYGYTF
CDR3nt: TGTGCCAGCAGCTCAAACCGGGACAGCTATGGCTACACCTTC

d_gene: NA
v_gene: TRBV19
j_gene: TRBJ1-4
abundance: NA
CDR3aa: CASSIESGFTPRKLFF
CDR3nt: TGTGCCAGTAGTATAGAGAGTGGATTTACTCCGCGGAAACTGTTTTTT

d_gene: TRBD1
v_gene: TRBV9
j_gene: TRBJ1-1
abundance: NA
CDR3aa: CASSAGDRRGSTEAFF
CDR3nt: TGTGCCAGCAGCGCGGGGGACAGGAGGGGGAGCACTGAAGCTTTCTTT

d_gene: TRBD1
v_gene: TRBV28
j_gene: TRBJ1-4
abundance: NA
CDR3aa: CASSYQDRLNEKLFF
CDR3nt: TGTGCCAGCAGTTACCAGGACAGGTTGAATGAAAAACTGTTTTTT

d_gene: NA
v_gene: TRBV4-3
j_gene: TRBJ2-3
abundance: NA
CDR3aa: CASSQGRDPTDTQYF
CDR3nt: TGCGCCAGCAGCCAAGGACGGGACCCCACAGATACGCAGTATTTT

d_gene: TRBD1
v_gene: TRBV2
j_gene: TRBJ2-7
abundance: NA
CDR3aa: CASTLISGGRSGEQYF
CDR3nt: TGTGCCAGCACCCTCATTTCAGGGGGCAGATCGGGCGAGCAGTACTTC

d_gene: NA
v_gene: TRBV2
j_gene: TRBJ2-3
abundance: NA
CDR3aa: CASSRQSSTDTQYF
CDR3nt: TGTGCCAGCAGTAGACAATCTAGCACAGATACGCAGTATTTT

d_gene: NA
v_gene: TRBV4-1
j_gene: TRBJ2-5
abundance: NA
CDR3aa: CASSQGAGRVQETQYF
CDR3nt: TGCGCCAGCAGCCAAGGCGCGGGAAGGGTCCAAGAGACCCAGTACTTC

d_gene: TRBD2
v_gene: TRBV5-4
j_gene: TRBJ2-7
abundance: NA
CDR3aa: CASSPTSGRAPEQYF
CDR3nt: TGTGCCAGCAGTCCTACTAGCGGGAGGGCCCCCGAGCAGTACTTC

d_gene: TRBD1
v_gene: TRBV2
j_gene: TRBJ1-4
abundance: NA
CDR3aa: CASSQTGANEKLFF
CDR3nt: TGTGCCAGCAGCCAAACAGGGGCTAATGAAAAACTGTTTTTT

d_gene: TRBD2
v_gene: TRBV15
j_gene: TRBJ2-5
abundance: NA
CDR3aa: CATSAGLADETQYF
CDR3nt: TGTGCCACCAGCGCGGGACTAGCGGACGAGACCCAGTACTTC

d_gene: NA
v_gene: TRBV5-1
j_gene: TRBJ2-1
abundance: NA
CDR3aa: CASSFLGAGSSYNEQFF
CDR3nt: TGCGCCAGCAGCTTTCTGGGGGCGGGAAGCTCCTACAATGAGCAGTTCTTC

d_gene: NA
v_gene: TRBV6-6
j_gene: TRBJ2-7
abundance: NA
CDR3aa: CASSSGLGSYEQYF
CDR3nt: TGTGCCAGCAGTTCCGGACTGGGATCCTACGAGCAGTACTTC

d_gene: NA
v_gene: TRBV30
j_gene: TRBJ1-3
abundance: NA
CDR3aa: CAWRGGPGNTIYF
CDR3nt: TGTGCCTGGCGGGGGGGGCCTGGAAACACCATATATTTT

d_gene: NA
v_gene: TRBV30
j_gene: TRBJ2-3
abundance: NA
CDR3aa: CAWAEGDTQYF
CDR3nt: TGTGCCTGGGCCGAAGGGGATACGCAGTATTTT

d_gene: TRBD1
v_gene: TRBV19
j_gene: TRBJ1-2
abundance: NA
CDR3aa: CASSLPDRERYGYTF
CDR3nt: TGTGCCAGTAGTCTCCCGGACAGGGAGAGATATGGCTACACCTTC

d_gene: NA
v_gene: TRBV18
j_gene: TRBJ2-7
abundance: NA
CDR3aa: CASSRGFTYEQYF
CDR3nt: TGTGCCAGCTCACGAGGGTTCACCTACGAGCAGTACTTC

d_gene: NA
v_gene: TRBV30
j_gene: TRBJ1-3
abundance: NA
CDR3aa: CAWTEGGTSGNTIYF
CDR3nt: TGTGCCTGGACCGAAGGCGGTACGTCTGGAAACACCATATATTTT

d_gene: NA
v_gene: TRBV25-1
j_gene: TRBJ2-2
abundance: NA
CDR3aa: CASSEYMDRDTGELFF
CDR3nt: TGTGCCAGCAGTGAATATATGGACAGAGACACCGGGGAGCTGTTTTTT

d_gene: TRBD1
v_gene: TRBV5-1
j_gene: TRBJ2-2
abundance: NA
CDR3aa: CASSLIQGANTGELFF
CDR3nt: TGCGCCAGCAGCTTGATACAGGGGGCGAACACCGGGGAGCTGTTTTTT

d_gene: TRBD1
v_gene: TRBV6-5
j_gene: TRBJ2-2
abundance: once
CDR3aa: CASTYRGQVGELFF
CDR3nt: TGTGCCAGCACCTACAGGGGGCAGGTCGGGGAGCTGTTTTTT

d_gene: NA
v_gene: TRBV19
j_gene: TRBJ2-1
abundance: NA
CDR3aa: CASSITGQGGLASYNEQFF
CDR3nt: TGTGCCAGTAGTATAACGGGGCAGGGGGGTTTAGCGTCCTACAATGAGCAGTTCTTC

d_gene: NA
v_gene: TRBV2
j_gene: TRBJ2-2
abundance: NA
CDR3aa: CASSGTGELFF
CDR3nt: TGTGCCAGCAGTGGCACCGGGGAGCTGTTTTTT

d_gene: TRBD1
v_gene: TRBV19
j_gene: TRBJ2-1
abundance: NA
CDR3aa: CASMGTGGSNEQFF
CDR3nt: TGTGCCAGTATGGGGACAGGGGGTTCCAATGAGCAGTTCTTC

d_gene: NA
v_gene: TRBV2
j_gene: TRBJ2-5
abundance: NA
CDR3aa: CASSGQFQETQYF
CDR3nt: TGTGCCAGCAGTGGACAGTTCCAAGAGACCCAGTACTTC

d_gene: TRBD1
v_gene: TRBV6-5
j_gene: TRBJ2-7
abundance: NA
CDR3aa: CASSSLRQGVLYEQYF
CDR3nt: TGTGCCAGCAGTTCCCTTAGACAGGGGGTACTCTACGAGCAGTACTTC

d_gene: NA
v_gene: TRBV5-1
j_gene: TRBJ1-5
abundance: NA
CDR3aa: CASSLAGPVADNQPQHF
CDR3nt: TGCGCCAGCAGCTTGGCCGGCCCAGTCGCGGACAATCAGCCCCAGCATTTT

d_gene: NA
v_gene: TRBV30
j_gene: TRBJ1-3
abundance: once
CDR3aa: CASQGGAGGNTIYF
CDR3nt: TGTGCCTCCCAAGGGGGGGCAGGGGGAAACACCATATATTTT

d_gene: NA
v_gene: TRBV18
j_gene: TRBJ2-2
abundance: NA
CDR3aa: CASSPLADTGELFF
CDR3nt: TGTGCCAGCTCACCACTAGCAGACACCGGGGAGCTGTTTTTT

d_gene: NA
v_gene: TRBV27
j_gene: TRBJ1-4
abundance: NA
CDR3aa: CASSFQGSANEKLFF
CDR3nt: TGTGCCAGCAGTTTCCAGGGTTCAGCCAATGAAAAACTGTTTTTT

d_gene: TRBD1
v_gene: TRBV28
j_gene: TRBJ2-7
abundance: NA
CDR3aa: CASSSSGTGDYEQYF
CDR3nt: TGTGCCAGCAGTTCGTCCGGGACAGGAGACTACGAGCAGTACTTC

d_gene: NA
v_gene: TRBV7-2
j_gene: TRBJ1-3
abundance: once
CDR3aa: CASSLVGVSGNTIYF
CDR3nt: TGTGCCAGCAGCTTAGTGGGGGTTTCTGGAAACACCATATATTTT

d_gene: NA
v_gene: TRBV5-5
j_gene: TRBJ1-1
abundance: NA
CDR3aa: CASSLQGGYTEAFF
CDR3nt: TGTGCCAGCAGCTTGCAGGGAGGTTACACTGAAGCTTTCTTT

d_gene: NA
v_gene: TRBV2
j_gene: TRBJ2-4
abundance: NA
CDR3aa: CASSEVGNIQYF
CDR3nt: TGTGCCAGCAGTGAAGTGGGGAACATTCAGTACTTC

d_gene: NA
v_gene: TRBV11-2
j_gene: TRBJ1-1
abundance: few
CDR3aa: CASSLGGAPEAFF
CDR3nt: TGTGCCAGCAGCTTAGGGGGGGCCCCTGAAGCTTTCTTT

d_gene: TRBD2
v_gene: TRBV5-6
j_gene: TRBJ2-2
abundance: NA
CDR3aa: CASSLGRGKNTGELFF
CDR3nt: TGTGCCAGCAGCTTGGGGCGGGGGAAGAACACCGGGGAGCTGTTTTTT

d_gene: NA
v_gene: TRBV5-1
j_gene: TRBJ2-4
abundance: NA
CDR3aa: CASSRSPGGGNIQYF
CDR3nt: TGCGCCAGCAGCCGTAGCCCTGGAGGGGGAAACATTCAGTACTTC

d_gene: NA
v_gene: TRBV6-1
j_gene: TRBJ2-7
abundance: NA
CDR3aa: CASIQGKNNEQYF
CDR3nt: TGTGCCAGCATCCAGGGAAAAAATAACGAGCAGTACTTC

d_gene: NA
v_gene: TRBV9
j_gene: TRBJ1-1
abundance: NA
CDR3aa: CASSVVDGTEAFF
CDR3nt: TGTGCCAGCAGCGTAGTTGACGGCACTGAAGCTTTCTTT

d_gene: NA
v_gene: TRBV5-1
j_gene: TRBJ1-2
abundance: NA
CDR3aa: CASSLGGTRPNYGYTF
CDR3nt: TGCGCCAGCAGCTTGGGGGGGACGCGGCCCAACTATGGCTACACCTTC

d_gene: NA
v_gene: TRBV30
j_gene: TRBJ1-5
abundance: NA
CDR3aa: CAWSQVNQPQHF
CDR3nt: TGTGCCTGGAGTCAGGTTAATCAGCCCCAGCATTTT

d_gene: TRBD1
v_gene: TRBV27
j_gene: TRBJ1-4
abundance: NA
CDR3aa: CASSSRAPTGGGEKLFF
CDR3nt: TGTGCCAGCAGTTCTCGGGCCCCGACAGGGGGCGGCGAAAAACTGTTTTTT

d_gene: TRBD1
v_gene: TRBV19
j_gene: TRBJ2-3
abundance: NA
CDR3aa: CATRDRSDTDTQYF
CDR3nt: TGTGCCACCAGGGACAGGTCAGATACAGATACGCAGTATTTT

d_gene: NA
v_gene: TRBV14
j_gene: TRBJ2-7
abundance: NA
CDR3aa: CASCPRTRVWYEQYF
CDR3nt: TGTGCCAGCTGCCCTCGGACAAGGGTTTGGTACGAGCAGTACTTC

d_gene: NA
v_gene: TRBV7-9
j_gene: TRBJ1-1
abundance: NA
CDR3aa: CASSSQGRQREAFF
CDR3nt: TGTGCCAGCAGCTCCCAAGGACGACAGCGTGAAGCTTTCTTT

d_gene: NA
v_gene: TRBV7-8
j_gene: TRBJ2-1
abundance: NA
CDR3aa: CASSFEGSYNEQFF
CDR3nt: TGTGCCAGCAGCTTTGAGGGCTCCTACAATGAGCAGTTCTTC

d_gene: NA
v_gene: TRBV13
j_gene: TRBJ2-1
abundance: NA
CDR3aa: CASSFQEHNEQFF
CDR3nt: TGTGCCAGCAGCTTCCAGGAGCACAATGAGCAGTTCTTC

d_gene: NA
v_gene: TRBV11-2
j_gene: TRBJ1-6
abundance: NA
CDR3aa: CASSLDVGRRGSPLHF
CDR3nt: TGTGCCAGCAGCTTAGATGTGGGCAGGAGAGGGTCACCCCTCCACTTT

d_gene: TRBD2
v_gene: TRBV5-4
j_gene: TRBJ2-7
abundance: NA
CDR3aa: CASSQGTSGSGTGREQYF
CDR3nt: TGTGCCAGCAGCCAGGGGACTAGCGGGAGCGGGACGGGCCGCGAGCAGTACTTC

d_gene: TRBD1
v_gene: TRBV7-2
j_gene: TRBJ2-7
abundance: NA
CDR3aa: CASSWDRGLYEQYF
CDR3nt: TGTGCCAGCAGCTGGGACAGGGGGCTCTACGAGCAGTACTTC

d_gene: NA
v_gene: TRBV7-9
j_gene: TRBJ2-1
abundance: once
CDR3aa: CASSSTLTAADEQFF
CDR3nt: TGTGCCAGCAGCTCAACTTTAACGGCGGCGGATGAGCAGTTCTTC

d_gene: NA
v_gene: TRBV27
j_gene: TRBJ1-5
abundance: NA
CDR3aa: CASSFRGSGQPQHF
CDR3nt: TGTGCCAGCAGTTTCCGGGGGTCGGGTCAGCCCCAGCATTTT